One sample yielded the 13 T cell receptor delta chains listed below, sequenced in a study of gamma-delta chains in newborns, infants, children. TCRdb reanalysed the reads with CATT. The repertoire holds approximately 4,000 delta-chain clones, with approximately 2% as singletons. The specimen was blood. Every receptor here comes from a child who was a newborn, infant or young child, either healthy, febrile or measles-vaccinated (not recorded which).

Comment on this clone: With a far larger clone one base away, a read error is the likely cause. The V and J genes are TRDV2 and TRDJ2, with 8 bases aligning to TRDD3. V trimming: 3 bases; J trimming: 3 bases; junction bases outside the gene matches: 2. Germline V gene data show CDR1 as GEAIGNYY and CDR2 as EKD. This CDR3 spans 14 amino acids. The DNA of the CDR3 is TGTGCCTGTGACTCCTGGGGGATGACAGCACAACTCTTCTTT. Protein product: CACDSWGMTAQLFF.

In this sample, this clone is medium-sized. This could be a read error, since a much larger clone is one nucleotide away. In the same sample, other DNA sequences code for this CDR3. The chain recombines TRDV2 with TRDJ3; 7 bases are a match to TRDD3. The CDR3 is 17 amino acids. CDR1 is GEAIGNYY, CDR2 EKD, per germline. The CDR3 coding sequence is TGCGCCTGTGACGTACTGGGGAGCTCCTGGGACACCCGACAGATGTTTTTC. Its translation: CACDVLGSSWDTRQMFF.

As concerns this clone: This may be a read error: a much more frequent sequence differs by one nucleotide. Other DNA sequences from this sample encode an identical CDR3 as well. V gene TRDV2 combines with J gene TRDJ3; 10 positions agree with TRDD3. The CDR3 has 17 residues. Germline assignment: CDR1 GEAIGNYY and CDR2 EKD. The CDR3 DNA follows: TGTGCCTGTGACAATGGGGGATACTACGGGGACACCCGACAGATGTTCTTC. Translating it yields CACDNGGYYGDTRQMFF.

There are a few counts of this clone. The V call is TRDV2, the J call TRDJ2, with 11 bases aligning to TRDD3. Germline V gene sequence: CDR1 GEAIGNYY, CDR2 EKD. V dropped 1 base and J dropped 0; count of bases not matched to a gene: 6. This CDR3 region has 18 residues. The CDR3 loop is CACDTLGDIGALTAQLFF. DNA of the CDR3: TGTGCCTGTGACACACTGGGGGATATAGGAGCTTTGACAGCACAACTCTTCTTT.

V is TRDV1 and J is TRDJ1, with 9 nucleotides matching TRDD3. The J segment lost 1 base and the V segment lost 5 bases, leaving 5 bases of the junction unmatched. The V gene's germline CDR1 is TSWWSYY and CDR2 QGS. The CDR3 spans 15 residues. In DNA form, the CDR3 reads TGTGCTCTTGGGCCCCCGGGGGATACCACCGATAAACTCATCTTT. The encoded protein is CALGPPGDTTDKLIF.

By share of the sample, this clone is large. Other DNA sequences in this sample translate to the same CDR3. This sequence joins TRDV2 and TRDJ1; tentatively, D is TRDD3 (6 bases). CDR1 GEAIGNYY and CDR2 EKD come from the germline V gene. V was trimmed by 0 bases and J by 2 bases, leaving 6 bases between them. CDR3 size: 13 residues. This CDR3 is CACDTWGTDKLIF. CDR3 bases: TGTGCCTGTGACACCTGGGGGACCGATAAACTCATCTTT.

This clone has a handful of counts. Just one base apart from a much larger clone, this may be a read error. The identical CDR3 is also encoded by other nucleotide sequences in the sample. J is TRDJ2 and V is TRDV1; 12 positions agree with TRDD3. With 8 bases clipped from V and 2 bases from J, the junction kept 33 bases outside the gene matches. CDR1 and CDR2 (germline): TSWWSYY, QGS. The CDR3 sequence is 25 residues long. CDR3 sequence: CALTLPWNFLQVLGDTGALTAQLFF. CDR3 bases: TGTGCTCTTACTTTACCCTGGAATTTCCTACAAGTACTGGGGGATACCGGGGCCTTGACAGCACAACTCTTCTTT.

This chain joins TRDV2 and TRDJ2; the match to TRDD3 covers 8 bases. CDR3 size: 17 residues. V shed 0 bases, J shed 4 bases, and the junction held 9 bases outside the gene matches. Germline V gene lookup returns CDR1 GEAIGNYY and CDR2 EKD. The CDR3 DNA sequence: TGTGCCTGTGACACCGTTGTCCCTGGGGGAGAGACAGCACAACTCTTCTTT. This sequence encodes CACDTVVPGGETAQLFF.

The chain has TRDV2 and TRDJ3, with 9 bases aligning to TRDD3. The CDR3 contains 20 residues. CDR1 is GEAIGNYY, CDR2 EKD, per germline. Unmatched junction bases numbered 8, after V lost 0 bases and J lost 0 bases. The CDR3 here is CACDTVSNGGYSWDTRQMFF. CDR3 in DNA: TGTGCCTGTGACACCGTAAGCAATGGGGGATACTCCTGGGACACCCGACAGATGTTTTTC.

There are a few counts of this clone. A read error likely explains this, since a far larger clone differs by one base. The CDR3 nucleotides are TGTGCCTGTGACTTACTACCGGACACCGATAAACTCATCTTT. Its translation: CACDLLPDTDKLIF. The chain is built from TRDV2 and TRDJ1; D remains ambiguous. In germline, CDR1 is GEAIGNYY, CDR2 EKD. The CDR3 contains 14 residues. Trimming cost V 3 bases and J 0 bases, with 10 bases left between them.

Turning to this clone: This sequence is one base from a far larger clone and is likely a read error. This CDR3 is also generated by other DNA sequences in the sample. V gene TRDV2 combines with J gene TRDJ1, with D possibly TRDD3 on 5 matching bases. The CDR3 sequence is 14 residues long. CDR1 and CDR2 from the germline V gene are GEAIGNYY and EKD. CDR3 sequence: CACDLLLDTDKLIF. DNA for the CDR3: TGTGCCTGTGACTTACTACTGGACACTGATAAACTCATCTTT.

This clone occurred a few times. The chain recombines TRDV2 with TRDJ3; 10 bases align to TRDD3. The V segment lost 3 bases and the J segment 1 base; nucleotides outside the gene matches: 11. Per germline, CDR1 GEAIGNYY and CDR2 EKD. This CDR3 comprises 20 residues. The CDR3 coding sequence is TGTGCCTGTGACCTTCTACTGGGGGATCGTCTATCCTGGGACACCCGACAGATGTTTTTC. Translated, it gives CACDLLLGDRLSWDTRQMFF.

A remark on this clone: Only one base separates this from a far larger clonotype, so it likely reflects a read error. This same CDR3 is encoded by further DNA sequences in the sample. The chain employs TRAV29/DV5 and TRDJ1, with 7 bases lining up with TRDD3. Germline V CDR1 and CDR2: NSMFDY, ISSIKDK. The CDR3 length is 15 residues. Germline trimming cut 0 bases from V and 5 bases from J; bases unmatched to any gene: 10. The CDR3: CAASGSPRGIDKLIF. CDR3 nucleotide sequence: TGTGCAGCAAGCGGATCCCCCCGGGGGATTGATAAACTCATCTTT.